The rows below give T cell receptor beta chains drawn from one sample of a study of T cell changes during pregnancy in multiple sclerosis. TCRdb's copy holds only in-frame clones and misses some; the assay was immunoSEQ multiplex PCR. The sample consists of under 120,000 clones, approximately 93% of them appearing once. Sequenced material: peripheral blood, taken after pregnancy. The source is a female donor with multiple sclerosis, enrolled in a pregnancy study. Each CDR3 is given without its conserved first and last residue. The size of a clone is reported for some rows only, either as once, few or many, or as a class for expanded clones.

CDR3,V,size
SESNEKLF,TRBV6-5,-
ASSPRQVIYGYT,TRBV7-9,-
ASSSADRVGADTQY,TRBV7-6,-
ASSLAGQTNTEAF,TRBV7-9,-
AWSVTSGGASEQF,TRBV30,-
ASSLEVLAGVEQY,TRBV7-9,-
ASSPPQGRNTGELF,TRBV18,-
ASSPGQGNYGYT,TRBV7-3,-
ASSPQGSTNEKLF,TRBV27,-
ASSPPLRAGPYEQY,TRBV7-8,-
ASSLWGRAHSMQF,TRBV11-2,-
ASRRGSLNTEAF,TRBV6-5,once
ASSELRESQETQY,TRBV25-1,once
ASSFGDSYYGYT,TRBV27,-
ASGFGNTIY,TRBV19,-
ATSRDLPYGYT,TRBV15,-
ASGLEGVGNQPQH,TRBV12-5,-
ASSHRAGNNQPQH,TRBV4-2,-
ASSRTLARKTQY,TRBV6-6,-
ASSGWTGEGYT,TRBV2,-
ATSTGTGGYEQY,TRBV15,-
ASSFGGETEAF,TRBV11-2,-
ASGDRGYEQY,TRBV2,-
ASERQGSAGYT,TRBV14,-
ATSGGGGSSYNEQF,TRBV15,-
ASSLGGAVRV,TRBV7-9,-
ASTQAGALSDTQY,TRBV6-5,-
ASSSPGQMNTEAF,TRBV11-1,-
SVRTGNEQY,TRBV29-1,-
ATSSGASGANVLT,TRBV15,-
ASSSGLFGNTIY,TRBV27,-
ASSLTMNTEAF,TRBV5-1,-
ASSSGTYGYT,TRBV5-1,-
ARRTGVKKTQY,TRBV12-5,-
AISETRTQETQY,TRBV10-3,-
ASSAGTGNYGYT,TRBV7-9,-
ASSLERGLTDTQY,TRBV7-3,-
ASSQAGQPQH,TRBV4-1,few
ASSQGQHQETQY,TRBV5-1,-
ASSQTGDGSSYNSPLH,TRBV27,-
ASLNEGLPEQY,TRBV2,-
SVARAGGPGTQY,TRBV29-1,-
ASLGGGVVGELF,TRBV2,-
AISGLRTAETSTDTQY,TRBV10-3,-
ASSLGTGKGYNYGYT,TRBV18,-
ASSLDGAYEQY,TRBV6-5,-
ASSLAGGQDTQY,TRBV7-3,-
ASSIFVGGRGGNEQF,TRBV19,-
ASSLAGTRRVGETQY,TRBV7-3,-
ASSPREGTNEKLF,TRBV11-2,-
ASSPQQGAYEQY,TRBV18,-
ASSETAGGIETQY,TRBV7-6,-
ASSDPRGPGRATNEKLF,TRBV6-4,-
ASSFGTSGGKDTQY,TRBV13,-